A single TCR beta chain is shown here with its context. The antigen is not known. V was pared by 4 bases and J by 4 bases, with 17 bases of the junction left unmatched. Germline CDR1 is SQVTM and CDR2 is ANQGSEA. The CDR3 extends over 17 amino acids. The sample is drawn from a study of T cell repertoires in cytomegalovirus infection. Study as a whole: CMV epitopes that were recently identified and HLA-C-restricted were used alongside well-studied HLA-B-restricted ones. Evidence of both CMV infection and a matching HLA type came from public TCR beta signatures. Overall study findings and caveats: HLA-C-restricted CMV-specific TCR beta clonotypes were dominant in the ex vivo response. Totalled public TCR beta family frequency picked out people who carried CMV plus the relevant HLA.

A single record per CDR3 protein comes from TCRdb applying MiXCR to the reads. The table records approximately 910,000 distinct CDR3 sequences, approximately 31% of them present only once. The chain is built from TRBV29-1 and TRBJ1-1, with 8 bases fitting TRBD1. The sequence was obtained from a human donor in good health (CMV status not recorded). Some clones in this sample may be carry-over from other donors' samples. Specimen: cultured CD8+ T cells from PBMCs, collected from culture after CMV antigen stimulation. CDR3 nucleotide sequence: TGCAGCGTTGCGGGAATTCAGGGGGCTATGAGCGGCACTGAAGCTTTCTTT. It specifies CSVAGIQGAMSGTEAFF.